In its sample, the clone carrying this TCR beta chain was seen a few times. Its antigen is unknown. Preparation of TCR beta libraries was done by quantitative 5'-RACE with molecular barcodes. TCRdb called the 5' RACE reads again in MiXCR, with one record for every CDR3 protein. The table lists over 150,000 distinct CDR3 sequences, roughly 13% of them singletons. Trimming removed 4 bases at V and 2 bases at J, with 9 bases between. Germline CDR1 is MNHNY and CDR2 is SVGAGI (reference sequence). This CDR3 contains 13 residues. This sample is part of a study of CD8 T cells in ankylosing spondylitis. Whole-study findings and limits: A motif of seven or eight highly homologous TCR beta variants was seen as apparently characteristic of ankylosing spondylitis blood. Reports of some motif variants in reactive arthritis synovial fluid and blood predate this one. Reported data indicate significant enrichment of disease-linked clones within matched ankylosing spondylitis synovial fluid.

The sequenced sample was blood, either unsorted or a sorted T cell fraction (not recorded which). The chain is built from TRBV6-6 and TRBJ2-7; D uncertain. This receptor was identified in a male donor with ankylosing spondylitis or in good health (not recorded which). CDR3 region: CASSFTPTYEQYF. CDR3 nucleotides: TGTGCCAGCAGTTTTACACCGACCTACGAGCAGTACTTC.